Shown below are 9 T cell receptor beta chains from a single sample sequenced in a study of T-cell reconstitution after alpha-beta-depleted transplantation in children. Preparation of the TCRbeta library was carried out with unique molecular identifiers. Via MiXCR, TCRdb re-called the PCR reads, giving one row per CDR3 protein. The repertoire has around 960,000 distinct CDR3 sequences, roughly 31% of them found once; the top ten carry over 25%. This material consisted of PBMCs, mostly from graft donor cells, taken 360 days after TCRalphabeta/CD19-depleted stem cell transplant. These receptors were obtained from a boy under two years old who had a stem cell transplant for SCID, so the T cells may come from the graft donor.

This clonotype was seen many times. CDR3 DNA sequence: TGTGCCAGCAGCCCAAGCGGGGCCGGGTCCTACAATGAGCAGTTCTTC. Translated, it gives CASSPSGAGSYNEQFF. The rearrangement uses TRBV28 and TRBJ2-1; 7 bases are a match to TRBD2. Germline V lookup: CDR1 MDHEN, CDR2 SYDVKM. The CDR3 totals 16 residues. V dropped 6 bases and J dropped 1; count of bases not matched to a gene: 9.

This chain links TRBV15 with TRBJ2-3, with 9 positions matching TRBD1. Germline CDR1 reads LNHNV; CDR2 reads YYDKDF (reference sequence). J gave up 4 bases and V 0 bases, and 8 bases lay outside the gene matches. CDR3 length: 17 residues. The CDR3 bases are TGTGCCACCAGCAGAGATCTAATGACAGGGGGGGCAGATACGCAGTATTTT. Protein sequence: CATSRDLMTGGADTQYF.

This clonotype was counted a few times. The rearrangement links TRBV15 to TRBJ1-4; the D is unclear. Germline loops: CDR1 LNHNV, CDR2 YYDKDF (reference sequence). The CDR3 is 13 amino acids. V lost 5 bases and J 6 bases, leaving 10 bases between the germline ends. The CDR3 DNA reads TGTGCCACCAGCGACCGGGATTATGAAAAACTGTTTTTT. Residues: CATSDRDYEKLFF.

The chain carries TRBV7-2 and TRBJ2-3; 8 bases agree with TRBD2. The V gene's germline CDR1 is SGHTA and CDR2 FQGNSA. The CDR3 is 16 residues long. Unmatched junction bases numbered 8, after V lost 5 bases and J lost 1 base. The CDR3 reads CASSPVGRGGTDTQYF. The DNA of the CDR3 is TGTGCCAGCAGCCCCGTAGGGCGGGGGGGCACAGATACGCAGTATTTT.

This sequence joins TRBV5-1 and TRBJ2-1; 7 bases agree with TRBD2. The CDR3 is 14 amino acids. Germline V gene data show CDR1 as SGHRS and CDR2 as YFSETQ. The V and J ends lost 4 bases and 6 bases, in that order; junction bases with no gene match: 7. The CDR3 nucleotides are TGCGCCAGCAGCCCCCGGGCGGGGGTCAATGAGCAGTTCTTC. Protein: CASSPRAGVNEQFF.

The chain combines TRBV12-3 or TRBV12-4 with TRBJ2-1; 11 bases match TRBD1. The junction had 22 bases not matched to a gene; V was cut back by 5 bases and J by 7 bases. The CDR3 spans 20 residues. CDR3 loop: CASSPNSRDRGNPGLNEQFF. Here the CDR3 DNA reads TGTGCCAGCAGTCCCAACTCCAGGGACAGGGGGAACCCGGGCCTAAATGAGCAGTTCTTC.

In this sample, this clonotype turned up a few times. The chain couples TRBV11-3 to TRBJ2-1; a weak D match, TRBD1 (6 bases). The V end was cut by 5 bases, the J end by 7 bases, with 18 bases between. Per germline, CDR1 SGHNT and CDR2 YENEEA. The CDR3 loop spans 15 amino acids. The CDR3 region has the DNA TGTGCCAGCAGCCTTAACAGGGTAGGATTAAATGAGCAGTTCTTC. Translated: CASSLNRVGLNEQFF.

The rearrangement links TRBV4-2 to TRBJ1-3; 7 bases align to TRBD1. With V trimmed by 0 bases and J by 1 base, 6 bases remained unmatched. Germline lookup yields CDR1 LGHNA and CDR2 YNFKEQ. This CDR3 spans 17 amino acids. The CDR3 here is CASSQDLAGGSGNTIYF. CDR3 nucleotide sequence: TGTGCCAGCAGCCAAGATCTCGCAGGGGGGTCTGGAAACACCATATATTTT.

At least ten counts were recorded for this clonotype. The gene calls are TRBV28 and TRBJ2-2, with D tentatively TRBD2 (7 bases). This CDR3 is built from 16 residues. Germline CDR1 is MDHEN and CDR2 is SYDVKM. V lost 7 bases to trimming and J lost 6 bases, with 21 bases between them. The CDR3 sequence is CASTLGGLIGPGELFF. As DNA, the CDR3 is TGTGCCAGCACCTTGGGGGGGCTGATCGGTCCCGGGGAGCTGTTTTTT.